These 10 T cell receptor beta chains originate from one sample sequenced in a study of CD8+ T cells in alopecia areata. Reverse transcribed after extraction, RNA yielded cDNA as the sequencing template. Sequenced by immunoSEQ multiplex PCR; TCRdb stores in-frame clones only, minus some. The sample carries under 250,000 clones, 57% recorded once. This sample comprised CD4+ T cells sorted from blood, obtained at week 0. The source of these receptors is a human donor with alopecia areata.

The chain is built from TRBV30 and TRBJ2-1, with TRBD2 as a possible D gene (6 bases). V dropped 2 bases and J dropped 6 bases, with 11 bases sitting between them. Germline lookup yields CDR1 GTSNPN and CDR2 SVGIG (reference sequence). CDR3 length equals 13 residues. CDR3 sequence (DNA): TGTGCCTGGAGTAGAGGAGGGGTCAATGAGCAGTTCTTC. This codes for CAWSRGGVNEQFF.

The chain joins TRBV2 to TRBJ2-3, with 12 bases identical to TRBD2. The CDR3 has 14 amino acids. The germline V gene has CDR1 SNHLY and CDR2 FYNNEI. V lost 8 bases to trimming and J lost 3 bases; unmatched junction nucleotides: 3. CDR3 residues: CASGLAGWTDTQYF. The CDR3 nucleotides are TGTGCCAGCGGACTAGCGGGGTGGACAGATACGCAGTATTTT.

The table lists this clone with a few counts. This chain joins TRBV7-9 and TRBJ2-7; 13 bases are shared with TRBD2. The junction had 11 bases not matched to a gene; V was cut back by 5 bases and J by 4 bases. The germline gives CDR1 SEHNR, CDR2 FQNEAQ (reference sequence). CDR3 length: 17 residues. The CDR3 bases are TGTGCCAGCAGCCATGAACTAGCGGGAGGGCCGGCGTACGAGCAGTACTTC. Translation: CASSHELAGGPAYEQYF.

The CDR3 bases are TGTGCCAGCAGAGACAATAATTCACCCCTCCACTTT. This codes for CASRDNNSPLHF. V gene TRBV6-5 combines with J gene TRBJ1-6; D is unclear. The CDR3 totals 12 residues. V shed 6 bases and J shed 5 bases, with 5 bases lying between them. From germline, CDR1 is MNHEY and CDR2 SVGAGI.

V and J are TRBV29-1 and TRBJ2-7; TRBD2 matches 13 bases. This CDR3 region has 19 residues. The trim removed 4 bases at V and 0 bases at J, leaving 15 bases unmatched. Germline V gene data show CDR1 as SQVTM and CDR2 as ANQGSEA. The CDR3 nucleotides are TGCAGCGTTGTCCCCGTGCGACTAGCGGGAGGCCCGTTCTCCTACGAGCAGTACTTC. Translated, it gives CSVVPVRLAGGPFSYEQYF.

Points on this clone: Mismatch with germline at one junction end may stem from a read error. The CDR3 is CARRKREKGEQFF. In nucleotides, the CDR3 is TGTGCCCGGAGGAAGCGGGAGAAAGGCGAGCAGTTCTTC. The chain combines TRBV30 with TRBJ2-1; 8 positions agree with TRBD2. The CDR3 loop spans 13 amino acids. Germline lookup yields CDR1 GTSNPN and CDR2 SVGIG (reference sequence).

This chain joins TRBV7-9 and TRBJ2-3; D may be TRBD2 (6 bases). The germline CDR1 and CDR2 sequences are SEHNR and FQNEAQ (reference sequence). V lost 4 bases, J lost 2 bases, and 10 bases lay in between. The length of the CDR3 is 14 residues. CDR3 nucleotide sequence: TGTGCCAGCAGCTCAGGGACTTCCACAGATACGCAGTATTTT. It encodes CASSSGTSTDTQYF.

This clone occurred once. V is TRBV4-2 and J is TRBJ2-7; D is possibly TRBD1 (6 bases). This CDR3 contains 17 residues. The germline gives CDR1 LGHNA, CDR2 YNFKEQ. V lost 0 bases and J 7 bases, leaving 22 bases between the germline ends. CDR3 in DNA: TGTGCCAGCAGCCAAGATGGAGAGTACAGGGAGCAGGCAGAGCAGTACTTC. Translated: CASSQDGEYREQAEQYF.

This clone appeared a single time. This sequence joins TRBV30 and TRBJ1-1; 11 bases map to TRBD1. Germline values: CDR1 GTSNPN, CDR2 SVGIG (reference sequence). Trimming cost V 5 bases and J 10 bases; bases outside gene matches: 6. The CDR3 totals 12 residues. DNA for the CDR3: TGTGCCTGGGACGGACAGGGGGCACGAGCTTTCTTT. Residues: CAWDGQGARAFF.

In its sample, this clone was seen a few times. This chain connects TRBV6-1 to TRBJ1-2, with 9 bases that match TRBD1. CDR1 and CDR2 from the germline V gene are MNHNS and SASEGT. This CDR3 has 12 residues. V lost 8 bases and J lost 6; bases outside the gene matches: 4. Written as DNA, the CDR3 is TGTGCCAGCTGGGACAGGGCTCATGGCTACACCTTC. It translates to CASWDRAHGYTF.